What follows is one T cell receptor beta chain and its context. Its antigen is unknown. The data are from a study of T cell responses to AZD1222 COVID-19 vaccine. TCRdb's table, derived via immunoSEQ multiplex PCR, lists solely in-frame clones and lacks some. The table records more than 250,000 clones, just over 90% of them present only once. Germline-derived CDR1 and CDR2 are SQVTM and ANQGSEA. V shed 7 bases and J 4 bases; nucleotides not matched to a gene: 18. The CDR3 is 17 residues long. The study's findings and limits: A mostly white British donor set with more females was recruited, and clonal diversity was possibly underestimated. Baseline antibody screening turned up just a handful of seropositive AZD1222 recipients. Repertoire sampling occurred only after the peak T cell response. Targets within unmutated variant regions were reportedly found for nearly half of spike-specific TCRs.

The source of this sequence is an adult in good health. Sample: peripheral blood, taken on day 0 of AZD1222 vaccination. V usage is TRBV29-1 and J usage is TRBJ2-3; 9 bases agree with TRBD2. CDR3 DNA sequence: TGCAGCGCCGAAGGTACGAGCGGGAGGATGGGAGCAGATACGCAGTATTTT. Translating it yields CSAEGTSGRMGADTQYF.